The sequence of this T cell receptor beta chain was determined in a study of technical replicates of blood from several donors. The protocol was immunoSEQ multiplex PCR, while the TCRdb copy is restricted to in-frame clones and leaves out a portion. The table records more than 65,000 clones, approximately 94% of them present only once. Per the germline V gene, CDR1 is SNHLY and CDR2 is FYNNEI. The CDR3 covers 15 residues. Germline trimming cut 6 bases from V and 4 bases from J; bases unmatched to any gene: 6. The sample was T cells isolated from PBMCs. The receptor was isolated from a human donor in good health. The chain is built from TRBV2 and TRBJ2-6; 7 nucleotides agree with TRBD1. CDR3 in DNA: TGTGCCAGCAGACCGGGACAGTCCGGGGCCAACGTCCTGACTTTC. Translating it yields CASRPGQSGANVLTF.